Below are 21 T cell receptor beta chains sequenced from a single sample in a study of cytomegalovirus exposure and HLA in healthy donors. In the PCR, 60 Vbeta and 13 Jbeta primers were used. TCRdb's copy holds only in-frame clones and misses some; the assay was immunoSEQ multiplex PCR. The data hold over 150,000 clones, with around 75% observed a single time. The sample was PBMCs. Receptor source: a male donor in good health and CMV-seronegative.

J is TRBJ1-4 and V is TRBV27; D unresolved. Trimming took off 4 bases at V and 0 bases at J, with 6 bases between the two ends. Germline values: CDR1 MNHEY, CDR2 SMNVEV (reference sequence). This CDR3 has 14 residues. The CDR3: CASSSHATNEKLFF. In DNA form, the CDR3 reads TGTGCCAGCAGTTCACATGCAACTAATGAAAAACTGTTTTTT. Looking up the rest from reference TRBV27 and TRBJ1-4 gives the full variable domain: EAQVTQNPRYLITVTGKKLTVTCSQNMNHEYMSWYRQDPGLGLRQIYYSMNVEVTDKGDVPEGYKVSRKEKRNFPLILESPSPNQTSLYFCASSSHATNEKLFFGSGTQLSVL.

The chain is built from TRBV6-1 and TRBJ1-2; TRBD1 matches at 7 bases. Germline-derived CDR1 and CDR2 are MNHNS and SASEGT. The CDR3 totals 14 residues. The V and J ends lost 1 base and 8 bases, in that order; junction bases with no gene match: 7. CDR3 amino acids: CASSEGQGVGGYTF. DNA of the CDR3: TGTGCCAGCAGTGAAGGACAGGGAGTGGGAGGCTACACCTTC.

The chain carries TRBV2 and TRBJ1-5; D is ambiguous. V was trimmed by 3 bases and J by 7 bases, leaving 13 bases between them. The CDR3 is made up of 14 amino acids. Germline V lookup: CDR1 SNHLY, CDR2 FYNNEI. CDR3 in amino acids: CASSDSPRTQPQHF. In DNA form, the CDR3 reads TGTGCCAGCAGTGATTCTCCCAGAACACAGCCCCAGCATTTT.

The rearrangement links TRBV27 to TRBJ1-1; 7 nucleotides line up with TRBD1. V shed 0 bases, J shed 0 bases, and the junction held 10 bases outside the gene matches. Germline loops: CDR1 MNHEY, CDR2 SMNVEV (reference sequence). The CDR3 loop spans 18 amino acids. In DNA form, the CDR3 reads TGTGCCAGCAGTTTATCAGTAGGAGGGGGCTTTATGAACACTGAAGCTTTCTTT. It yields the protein CASSLSVGGGFMNTEAFF.

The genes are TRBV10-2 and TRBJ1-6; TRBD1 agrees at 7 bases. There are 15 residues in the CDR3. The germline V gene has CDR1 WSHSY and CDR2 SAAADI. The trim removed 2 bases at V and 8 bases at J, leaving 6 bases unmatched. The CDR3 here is CASSERTGEDSPLHF. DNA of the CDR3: TGCGCCAGCAGTGAGCGGACAGGTGAGGATTCACCCCTCCACTTT.

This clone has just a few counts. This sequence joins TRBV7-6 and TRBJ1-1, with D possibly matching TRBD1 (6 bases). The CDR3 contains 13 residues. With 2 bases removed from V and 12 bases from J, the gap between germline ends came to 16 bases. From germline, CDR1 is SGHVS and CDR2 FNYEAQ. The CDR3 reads CASSLTGGRIPFF. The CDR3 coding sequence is TGTGCCAGCAGCTTAACGGGGGGGCGCATCCCTTTCTTT.

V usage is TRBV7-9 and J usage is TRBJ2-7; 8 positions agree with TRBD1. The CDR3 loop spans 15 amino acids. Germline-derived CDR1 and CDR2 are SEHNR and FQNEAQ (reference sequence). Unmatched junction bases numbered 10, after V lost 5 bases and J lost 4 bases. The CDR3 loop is CASSPRQGAFYEQYF. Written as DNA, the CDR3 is TGTGCCAGCAGCCCTCGGCAGGGGGCTTTTTACGAGCAGTACTTC.

CDR3 protein: CASSSLWTASGANVLTF. DNA for the CDR3: TGCGCCAGCAGCTCGCTATGGACAGCCTCTGGGGCCAACGTCCTGACTTTC. V is TRBV5-1 and J is TRBJ2-6, with a weak D call TRBD1 (6 bases). Germline values: CDR1 SGHRS, CDR2 YFSETQ. This CDR3 has 17 residues. Trimming cost V 3 bases and J 0 bases, with 13 bases left between them.

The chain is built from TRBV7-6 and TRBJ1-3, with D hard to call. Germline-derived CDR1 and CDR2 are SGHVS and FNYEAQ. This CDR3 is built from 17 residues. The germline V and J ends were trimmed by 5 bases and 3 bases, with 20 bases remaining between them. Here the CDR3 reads CASSRRGGIGFGNTIYF. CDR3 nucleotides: TGTGCCAGCAGCCGCCGCGGAGGAATAGGGTTTGGAAACACCATATATTTT.

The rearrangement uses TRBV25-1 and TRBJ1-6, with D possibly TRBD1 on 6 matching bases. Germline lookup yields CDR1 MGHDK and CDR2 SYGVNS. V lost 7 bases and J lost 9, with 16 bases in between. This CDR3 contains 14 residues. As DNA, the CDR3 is TGTGCCAGCACCTCAACAGGGTTGGGTTCACCCCTCCACTTT. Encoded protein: CASTSTGLGSPLHF.

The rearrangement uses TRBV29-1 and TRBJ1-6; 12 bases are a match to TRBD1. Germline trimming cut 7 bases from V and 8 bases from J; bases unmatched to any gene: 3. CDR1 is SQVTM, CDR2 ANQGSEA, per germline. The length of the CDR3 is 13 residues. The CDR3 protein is CSAGTGGDSPLHF. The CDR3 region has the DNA TGCAGCGCCGGGACAGGGGGCGATTCACCCCTCCACTTT. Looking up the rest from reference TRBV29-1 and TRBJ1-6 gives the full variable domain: SAVISQKPSRDICQRGTSLTIQCQVDSQVTMMFWYRQQPGQSLTLIATANQGSEATYESGFVIDKFPISRPNLTFSTLTVSNMSPEDSSIYLCSAGTGGDSPLHFGNGTRLTVT.

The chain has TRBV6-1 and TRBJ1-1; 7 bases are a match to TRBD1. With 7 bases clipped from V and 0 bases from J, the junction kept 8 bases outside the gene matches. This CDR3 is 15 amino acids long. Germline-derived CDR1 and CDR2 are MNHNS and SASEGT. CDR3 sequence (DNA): TGTGCCAGCACCCACGAACAGGGGCTGAACACTGAAGCTTTCTTT. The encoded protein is CASTHEQGLNTEAFF.

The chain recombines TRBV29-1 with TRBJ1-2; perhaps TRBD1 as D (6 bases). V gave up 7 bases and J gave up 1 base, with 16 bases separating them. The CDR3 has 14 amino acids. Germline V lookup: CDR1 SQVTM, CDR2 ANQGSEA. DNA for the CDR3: TGCAGCGCAGAGGGGGACCGCTATAACTATGGCTACACCTTC. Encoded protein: CSAEGDRYNYGYTF.

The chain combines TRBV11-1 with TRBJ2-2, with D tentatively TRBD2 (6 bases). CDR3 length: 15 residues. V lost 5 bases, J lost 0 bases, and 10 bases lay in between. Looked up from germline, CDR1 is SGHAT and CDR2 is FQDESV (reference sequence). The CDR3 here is CASSPAGTNTGELFF. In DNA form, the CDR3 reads TGTGCCAGCAGCCCCGCGGGGACGAACACCGGGGAGCTGTTTTTT.

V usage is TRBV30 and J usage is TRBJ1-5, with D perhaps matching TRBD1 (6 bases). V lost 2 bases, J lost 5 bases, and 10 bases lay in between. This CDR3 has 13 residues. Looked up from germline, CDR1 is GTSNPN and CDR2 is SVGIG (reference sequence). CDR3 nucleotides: TGTGCCTGGAGTCCGGCAGGGGATCAGCCCCAGCATTTT. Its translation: CAWSPAGDQPQHF.

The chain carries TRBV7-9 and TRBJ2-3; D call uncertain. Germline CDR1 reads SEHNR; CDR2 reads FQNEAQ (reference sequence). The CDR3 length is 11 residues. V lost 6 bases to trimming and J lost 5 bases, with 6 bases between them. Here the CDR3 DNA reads TGTGCCAGCAGACCTATAGATACGCAGTATTTT. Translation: CASRPIDTQYF.

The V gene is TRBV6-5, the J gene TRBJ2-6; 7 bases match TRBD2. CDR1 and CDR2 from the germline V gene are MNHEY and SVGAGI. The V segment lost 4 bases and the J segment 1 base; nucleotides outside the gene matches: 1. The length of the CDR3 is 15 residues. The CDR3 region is CASSFGGSGANVLTF. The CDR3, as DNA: TGTGCCAGCAGTTTCGGGGGGTCTGGGGCCAACGTCCTGACTTTC.

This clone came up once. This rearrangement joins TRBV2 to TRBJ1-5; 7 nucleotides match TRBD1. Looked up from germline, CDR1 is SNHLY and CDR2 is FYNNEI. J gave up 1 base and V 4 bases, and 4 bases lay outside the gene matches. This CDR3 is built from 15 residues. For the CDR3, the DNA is TGTGCCAGCAGTGGGACAGGTCGAAGCAATCAGCCCCAGCATTTT. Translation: CASSGTGRSNQPQHF.

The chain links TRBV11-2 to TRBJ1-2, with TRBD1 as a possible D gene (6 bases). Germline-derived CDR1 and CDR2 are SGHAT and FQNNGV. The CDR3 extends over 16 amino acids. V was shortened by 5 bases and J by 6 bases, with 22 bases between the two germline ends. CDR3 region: CASSTLTGPVAHGYTF. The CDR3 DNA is TGTGCCAGCAGCACCCTAACAGGGCCGGTTGCCCATGGCTACACCTTC.

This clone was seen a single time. The CDR3 is CASSESDRGPNTEAFF. The CDR3 DNA is TGTGCCAGCAGTGAATCGGACAGAGGCCCTAACACTGAAGCTTTCTTT. The chain links TRBV6-4 to TRBJ1-1, with D possibly TRBD1 on 6 matching bases. The germline V gene encodes CDR1 MRHNA and CDR2 SNTAGT. Between the trimmed V and J ends, which lost 3 bases and 2 bases, there was a span of 16 bases. The CDR3 consists of 16 residues.

DNA of the CDR3: TGTGCCATCAGTGAGTCAGAGACAGTTCTTAACTATGGCTACACCTTC. This translates into CAISESETVLNYGYTF. The chain joins TRBV10-3 to TRBJ1-2; a possible D gene is TRBD1 (5 bases). Trimming took off 0 bases at V and 1 base at J, with 12 bases between the two ends. The CDR3 spans 16 residues. CDR1 is ENHRY and CDR2 is SYGVKD in the germline V gene.